This TCR beta chain originates from a study of T-cell reconstitution after alpha-beta-depleted transplantation in children. This clonotype was detected ten times or more. During its preparation, the TCRbeta library received unique molecular identifiers. TCRdb re-called the PCR reads through MiXCR, storing one row per CDR3 protein. Here the sample spans over 400,000 distinct CDR3 sequences, around 12% being singletons. The material sequenced was PBMCs from the stem cell graft donor, taken from the stem cell graft. The TCR comes from a human donor who donated a stem cell graft to a child with combined immunodeficiency.

This chain's CDR3 is CASSLQGKNQPQHF. The DNA of the CDR3 is TGTGCCAGCAGCTTACAGGGGAAGAATCAGCCCCAGCATTTT. The chain couples TRBV7-6 to TRBJ1-5; tentatively, D is TRBD1 (6 bases). CDR1 is SGHVS, CDR2 FNYEAQ, per germline. The V end was cut by 2 bases, the J end by 4 bases, with 9 bases between. This CDR3 contains 14 residues.